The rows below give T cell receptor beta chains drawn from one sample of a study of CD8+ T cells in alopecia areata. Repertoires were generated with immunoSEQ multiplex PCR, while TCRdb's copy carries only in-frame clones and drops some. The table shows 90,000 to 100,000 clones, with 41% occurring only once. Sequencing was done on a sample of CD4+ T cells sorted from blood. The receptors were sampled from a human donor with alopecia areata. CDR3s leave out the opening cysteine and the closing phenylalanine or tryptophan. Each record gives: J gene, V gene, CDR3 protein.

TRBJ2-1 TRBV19 ASRVDRGSYNEQF
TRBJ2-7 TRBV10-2 ASSNALMAAFVNEQY
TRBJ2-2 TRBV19 ASSMGLSHTGELF
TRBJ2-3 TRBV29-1 SVEEVAGPDTQY
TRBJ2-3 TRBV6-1 ASSEQETQY
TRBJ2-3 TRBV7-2 ASSSRPPTDTQY
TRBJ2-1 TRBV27 ASSFWTGTYNEQF
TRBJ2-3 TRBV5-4 ASSAFSGRSTDTQY
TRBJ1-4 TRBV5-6 ASSLGGSANEKLF
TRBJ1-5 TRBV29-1 SAGQGDNQPQH
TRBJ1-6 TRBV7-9 ASSLTYNSPLH
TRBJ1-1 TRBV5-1 ASSPGTERTF
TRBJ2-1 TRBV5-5 ASSSGLAGNDVYNEQF
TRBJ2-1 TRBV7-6 ASSLVGRGRNEQF
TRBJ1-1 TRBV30 ACAMNTEAF
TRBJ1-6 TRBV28 ASSLFVGQGGSPLH
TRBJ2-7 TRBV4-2 ASSQGASGGRVSEQY
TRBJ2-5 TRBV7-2 ASSLRSEETQY
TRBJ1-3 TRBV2 ASGGARTGRNTIY
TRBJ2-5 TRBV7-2 ASSSPGQGRKTQY
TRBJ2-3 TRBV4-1 ASSPRGVGGATDTQY
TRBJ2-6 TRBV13 ASSLEGISGANVLT
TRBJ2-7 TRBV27 ASSLSLAGGYEQY
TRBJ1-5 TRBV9 ASSVGTGGSNQPQH
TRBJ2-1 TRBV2 ASLKDSGGNNEQF
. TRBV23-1 ASSQSPGQTNPRAYEQY
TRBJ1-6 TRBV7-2 ASSLVAGAGVMAPLH
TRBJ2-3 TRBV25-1 ASRGGPTDTQY
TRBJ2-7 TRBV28 ASSNWQTPAYEQY
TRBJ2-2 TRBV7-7 ASSLVQNGELF
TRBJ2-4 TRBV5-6 ASSLYGIEAKNIQY
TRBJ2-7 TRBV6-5 ASSYRRESYEQY
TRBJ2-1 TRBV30 ACRDRARFEQF
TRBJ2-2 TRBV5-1 ASSLGQTAGELF
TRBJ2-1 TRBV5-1 ASSLGTGGSYNEQF
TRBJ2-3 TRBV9 ASSVSGQRTDTQY
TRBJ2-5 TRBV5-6 ASSLNRETQY
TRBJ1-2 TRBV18 ASSPLDSSYGYT
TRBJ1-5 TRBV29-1 SVSEGRDHQPQH
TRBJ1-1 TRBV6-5 ASSYMGYTEAF
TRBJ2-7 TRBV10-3 AISDRTGTSYEQY
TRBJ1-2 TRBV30 AWRYRDFYGYT
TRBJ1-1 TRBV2 ASSVLNTEAF
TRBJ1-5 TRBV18 ASSPIGQGRAGNQPQH
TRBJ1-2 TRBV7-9 ASSLGLDGYGYT
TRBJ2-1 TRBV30 AWSVQYNEQF
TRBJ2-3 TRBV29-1 SVEADTDTQY
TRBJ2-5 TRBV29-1 SVDGRSPETQY
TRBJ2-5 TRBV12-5 ASGLVGRGGETQY
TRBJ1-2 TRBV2 ASSGQGYGYT
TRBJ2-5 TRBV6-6 ASSYGRGGPQETQY
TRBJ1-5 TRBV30 AWSVQRNQPQH
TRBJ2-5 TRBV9 ASSVETAGLETQY
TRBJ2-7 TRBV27 ASSSRTSGKIYEQY
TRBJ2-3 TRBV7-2 ASSLWASGRRRTDTQY